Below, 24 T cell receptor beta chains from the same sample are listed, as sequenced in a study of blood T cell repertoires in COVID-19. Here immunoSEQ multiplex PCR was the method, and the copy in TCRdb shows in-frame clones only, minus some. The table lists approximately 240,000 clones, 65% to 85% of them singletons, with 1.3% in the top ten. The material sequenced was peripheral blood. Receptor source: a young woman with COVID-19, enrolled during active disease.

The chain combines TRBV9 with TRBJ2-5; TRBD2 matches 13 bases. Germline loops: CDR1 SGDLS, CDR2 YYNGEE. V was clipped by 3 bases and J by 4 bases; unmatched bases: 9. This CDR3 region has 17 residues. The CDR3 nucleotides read TGTGCCAGCAGCGCCGGACTAGCGGGGGAGGTTCGAGAGACCCAGTACTTC. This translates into CASSAGLAGEVRETQYF. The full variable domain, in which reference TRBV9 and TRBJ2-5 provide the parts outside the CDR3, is DSGVTQTPKHLITATGQRVTLRCSPRSGDLSVYWYQQSLDQGLQFLIQYYNGEERAKGNILERFSAQQFPDLHSELNLSSLELGDSALYFCASSAGLAGEVRETQYFGPGTRLLVL.

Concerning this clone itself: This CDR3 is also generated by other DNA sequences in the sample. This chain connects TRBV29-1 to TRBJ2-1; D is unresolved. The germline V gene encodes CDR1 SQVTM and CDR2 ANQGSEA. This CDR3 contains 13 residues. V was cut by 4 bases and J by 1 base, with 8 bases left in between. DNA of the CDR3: TGCAGCGTTGTGGCCCGATCCTACAATGAGCAGTTCTTC. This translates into CSVVARSYNEQFF.

The CDR3 here is CASSFRRFQETQYF. DNA of the CDR3: TGTGCCAGCAGCTTTCGGAGGTTCCAAGAGACCCAGTACTTC. The V gene is TRBV7-9, the J gene TRBJ2-5; D might be TRBD2 (5 bases). CDR1 SEHNR and CDR2 FQNEAQ come from the germline V gene (reference sequence). Trimming took off 3 bases at V and 1 base at J, with 9 bases between the two ends. The CDR3 is made up of 14 amino acids.

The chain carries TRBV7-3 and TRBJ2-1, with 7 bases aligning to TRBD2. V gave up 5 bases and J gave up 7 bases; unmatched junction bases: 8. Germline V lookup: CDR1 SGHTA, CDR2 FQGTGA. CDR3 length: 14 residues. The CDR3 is CASSPRRAGNEQFF. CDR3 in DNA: TGTGCCAGCAGCCCCAGGAGAGCGGGAAATGAGCAGTTCTTC. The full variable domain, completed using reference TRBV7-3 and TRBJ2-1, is GAGVSQTPSNKVTEKGKYVELRCDPISGHTALYWYRQSLGQGPEFLIYFQGTGAADDSGLPNDRFFAVRPEGSVSTLKIQRTERGDSAVYLCASSPRRAGNEQFFGPGTRLTVL.

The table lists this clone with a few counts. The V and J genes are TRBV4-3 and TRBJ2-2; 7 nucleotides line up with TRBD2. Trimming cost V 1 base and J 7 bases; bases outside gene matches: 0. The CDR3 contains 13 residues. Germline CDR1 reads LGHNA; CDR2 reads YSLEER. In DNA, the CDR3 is TGCGCCAGCAGCCAAGCGGGGGGCGGGGAGCTGTTTTTT. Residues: CASSQAGGGELFF.

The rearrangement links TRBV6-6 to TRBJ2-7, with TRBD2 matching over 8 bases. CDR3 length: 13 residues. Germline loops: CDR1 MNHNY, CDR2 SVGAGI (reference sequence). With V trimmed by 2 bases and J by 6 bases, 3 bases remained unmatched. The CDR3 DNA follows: TGTGCCAGCAGTTACGGTACTAGCGGCGAGCAGTACTTC. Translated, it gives CASSYGTSGEQYF.

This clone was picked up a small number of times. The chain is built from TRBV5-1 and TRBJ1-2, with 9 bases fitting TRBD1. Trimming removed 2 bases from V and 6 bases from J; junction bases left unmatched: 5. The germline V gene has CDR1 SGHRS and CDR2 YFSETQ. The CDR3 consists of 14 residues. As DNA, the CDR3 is TGCGCCAGCAGCTTAACAGGGGGCGAGAATGGCTACACCTTC. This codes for CASSLTGGENGYTF.

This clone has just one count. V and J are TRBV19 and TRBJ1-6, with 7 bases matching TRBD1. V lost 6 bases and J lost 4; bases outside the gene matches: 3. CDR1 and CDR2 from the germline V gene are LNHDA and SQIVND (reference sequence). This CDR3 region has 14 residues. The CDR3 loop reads CASRQGQYNSPLHF. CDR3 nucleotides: TGTGCCAGTAGACAGGGGCAGTATAATTCACCCCTCCACTTT.

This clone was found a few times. In DNA form, the CDR3 reads TGTGCCAGCAGCCTTCCACGACAGGGGGGGAGTCAGCCCCAGCATTTT. It specifies CASSLPRQGGSQPQHF. V gene TRBV7-2 combines with J gene TRBJ1-5, with 9 bases that match TRBD1. CDR3 size: 16 residues. The germline V gene encodes CDR1 SGHTA and CDR2 FQGNSA. After removal of 5 bases from V and 6 bases from J, the junction contained 11 bases not matched to a gene.

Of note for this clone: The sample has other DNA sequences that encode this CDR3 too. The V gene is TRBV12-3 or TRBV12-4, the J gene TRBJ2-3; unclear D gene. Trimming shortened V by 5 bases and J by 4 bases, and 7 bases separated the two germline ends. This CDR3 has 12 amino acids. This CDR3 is CASSLSPDTQYF. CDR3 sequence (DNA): TGTGCCAGCAGTCTGAGTCCAGATACGCAGTATTTT.

As DNA, the CDR3 is TGTGCCAGCAGCCTGACAGCGAACACTGAAGCTTTCTTT. Protein product: CASSLTANTEAFF. The rearrangement uses TRBV5-4 and TRBJ1-1, with D possibly matching TRBD1 (5 bases). V was clipped by 4 bases and J by 1 base, with 8 bases between them. Per germline, CDR1 SGHNT and CDR2 YYREEE (reference sequence). CDR3 length: 13 amino acids. The full variable domain, its missing parts supplied by reference TRBV5-4 and TRBJ1-1, is ETGVTQSPTHLIKTRGQQVTLRCSSQSGHNTVSWYQQALGQGPQFIFQYYREEENGRGNFPPRFSGLQFPNYSSELNVNALELDDSALYLCASSLTANTEAFFGQGTRLTVV.

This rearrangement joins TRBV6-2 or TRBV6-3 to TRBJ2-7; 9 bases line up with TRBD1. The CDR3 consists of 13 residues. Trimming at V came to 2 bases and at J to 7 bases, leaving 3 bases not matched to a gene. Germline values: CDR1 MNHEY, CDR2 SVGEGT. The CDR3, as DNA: TGTGCCAGCAGTTACGACAGGGGGAAAGAGCAGTACTTC. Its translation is CASSYDRGKEQYF.

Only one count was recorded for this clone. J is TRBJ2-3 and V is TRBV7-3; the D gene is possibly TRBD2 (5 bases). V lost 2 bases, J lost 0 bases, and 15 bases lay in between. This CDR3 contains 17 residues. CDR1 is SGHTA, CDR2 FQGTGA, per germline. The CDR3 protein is CASSLEPRTFSTDTQYF. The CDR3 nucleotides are TGTGCCAGCAGCTTAGAACCAAGGACTTTTAGCACAGATACGCAGTATTTT.

The CDR3 DNA sequence: TGTGCCAGCAGCTTAGTGGGGCCCGGGGAGCTGTTTTTT. Translated: CASSLVGPGELFF. This chain links TRBV7-2 with TRBJ2-2; perhaps TRBD1 as D (5 bases). The CDR3 runs 13 residues. Trimming took 1 base from V and 6 from J, leaving 6 bases between them. Germline V gene sequence: CDR1 SGHTA, CDR2 FQGNSA.

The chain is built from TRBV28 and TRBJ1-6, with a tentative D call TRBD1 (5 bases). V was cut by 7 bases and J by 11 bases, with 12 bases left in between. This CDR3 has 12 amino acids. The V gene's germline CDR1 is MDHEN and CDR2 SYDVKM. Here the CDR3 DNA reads TGTGCCAGCATCGCGGGGACGGCACCCCTCCACTTT. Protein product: CASIAGTAPLHF.

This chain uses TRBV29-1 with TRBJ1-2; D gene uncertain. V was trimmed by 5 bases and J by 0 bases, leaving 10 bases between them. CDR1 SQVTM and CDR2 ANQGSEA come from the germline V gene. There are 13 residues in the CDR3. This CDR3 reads CSVLGTANYGYTF. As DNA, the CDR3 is TGCAGCGTTTTAGGTACAGCTAACTATGGCTACACCTTC.

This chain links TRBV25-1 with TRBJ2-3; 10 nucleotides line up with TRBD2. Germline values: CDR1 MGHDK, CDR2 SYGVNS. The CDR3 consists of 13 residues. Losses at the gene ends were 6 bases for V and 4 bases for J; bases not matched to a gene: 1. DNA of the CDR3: TGTGCCAGCAGCGGGACTAGCGCAGATACGCAGTATTTT. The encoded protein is CASSGTSADTQYF.

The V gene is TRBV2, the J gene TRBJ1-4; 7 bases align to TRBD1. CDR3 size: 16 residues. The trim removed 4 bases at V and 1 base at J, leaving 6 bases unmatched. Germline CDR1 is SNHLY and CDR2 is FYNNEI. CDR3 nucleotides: TGTGCCAGCAGTGCCCAGGGGGGACTAACTAATGAAAAACTGTTTTTT. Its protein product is CASSAQGGLTNEKLFF.

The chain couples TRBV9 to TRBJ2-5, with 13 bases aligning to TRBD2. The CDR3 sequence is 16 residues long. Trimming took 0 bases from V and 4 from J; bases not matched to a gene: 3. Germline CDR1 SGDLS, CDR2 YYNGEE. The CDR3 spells CASSVGGLAGVETQYF. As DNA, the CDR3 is TGTGCCAGCAGCGTAGGCGGACTAGCGGGAGTAGAGACCCAGTACTTC.

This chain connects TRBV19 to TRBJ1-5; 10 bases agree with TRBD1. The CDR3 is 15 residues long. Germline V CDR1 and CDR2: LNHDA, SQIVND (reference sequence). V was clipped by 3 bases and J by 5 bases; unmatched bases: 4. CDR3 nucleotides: TGTGCCAGTAGTATGGGGGACAGGGGCCATCAGCCCCAGCATTTT. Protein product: CASSMGDRGHQPQHF.

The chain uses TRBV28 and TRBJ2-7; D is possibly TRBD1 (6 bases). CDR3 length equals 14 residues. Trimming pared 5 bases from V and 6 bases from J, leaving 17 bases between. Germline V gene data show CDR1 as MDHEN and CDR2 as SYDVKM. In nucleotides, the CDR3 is TGTGCCAGCAGTCCCGTTGACAGGCGATTCGAGCAGTACTTC. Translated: CASSPVDRRFEQYF.

The CDR3 sequence: CASSEQGARETQYF. CDR3 bases: TGTGCCAGCAGCGAACAGGGGGCTAGGGAGACCCAGTACTTC. The chain recombines TRBV5-4 with TRBJ2-5; TRBD1 matches 9 bases. The ends lost 4 bases at V and 5 bases at J; junction bases unmatched: 6. Germline CDR1 is SGHNT and CDR2 is YYREEE (reference sequence). The CDR3 has 14 amino acids.

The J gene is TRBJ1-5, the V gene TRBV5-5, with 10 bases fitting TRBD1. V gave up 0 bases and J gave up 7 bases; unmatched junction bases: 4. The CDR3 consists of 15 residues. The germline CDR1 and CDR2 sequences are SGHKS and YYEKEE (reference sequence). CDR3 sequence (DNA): TGTGCCAGCAGCTTGGAGACAGGGGGCCACCAGCCCCAGCATTTT. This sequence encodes CASSLETGGHQPQHF. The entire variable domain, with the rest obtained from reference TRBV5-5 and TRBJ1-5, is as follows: DAGVTQSPTHLIKTRGQQVTLRCSPISGHKSVSWYQQVLGQGPQFIFQYYEKEERGRGNFPDRFSARQFPNYSSELNVNALLLGDSALYLCASSLETGGHQPQHFGDGTRLSIL.

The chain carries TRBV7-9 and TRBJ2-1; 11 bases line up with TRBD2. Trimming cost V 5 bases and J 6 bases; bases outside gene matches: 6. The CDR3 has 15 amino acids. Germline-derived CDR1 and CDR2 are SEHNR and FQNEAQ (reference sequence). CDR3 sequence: CASSIGTSGTNEQFF. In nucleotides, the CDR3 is TGTGCCAGCAGCATTGGGACTAGCGGCACCAATGAGCAGTTCTTC.